The T cell receptor (beta chain) described here comes from a study of T cell repertoires in cytomegalovirus infection. The overall study: Indicated by public TCR beta signatures were CMV infection and matching HLA type.

Whole-study findings and limits: Dominant in the ex vivo response were TCR beta clonotypes restricted by HLA-C and specific for CMV.

This clonotype was seen repeatedly, ten times or more. Its antigen remains unidentified. The CDR3 covers 16 residues. Germline V gene lookup returns CDR1 SGHTA and CDR2 FQGNSA. Trimming took 5 bases from V and 1 from J, leaving 17 bases between them. Each CDR3 protein gets one entry after TCRdb re-called the reads with MiXCR. The sample carries around 740,000 distinct CDR3 sequences, about a third recorded once. The sequence was collected from a human donor in good health (CMV status not recorded). Some clones in this sample may be carry-over from other donors' samples. Source material: PBMCs. V usage is TRBV7-2 and J usage is TRBJ1-1, with D maybe TRBD1 (5 bases). The DNA for the CDR3 is TGTGCCAGCAGCCTTCATCCGAGGGGTAGGAACACTGAAGCTTTCTTT. It encodes CASSLHPRGRNTEAFF.